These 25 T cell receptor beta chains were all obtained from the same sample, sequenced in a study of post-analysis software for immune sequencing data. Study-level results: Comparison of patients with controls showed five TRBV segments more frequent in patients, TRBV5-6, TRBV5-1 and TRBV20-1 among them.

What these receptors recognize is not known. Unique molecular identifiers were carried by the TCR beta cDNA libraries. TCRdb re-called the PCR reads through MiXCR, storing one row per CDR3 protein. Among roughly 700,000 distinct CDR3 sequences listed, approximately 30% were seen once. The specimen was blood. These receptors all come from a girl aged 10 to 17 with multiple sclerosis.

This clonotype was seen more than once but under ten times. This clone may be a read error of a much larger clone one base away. The CDR3 protein is CATSDYNEQFF. The DNA for the CDR3 is TGTGCCACCAGTGATTACAATGAGCAGTTCTTC. This chain joins TRBV24-1 and TRBJ2-1; D gene uncertain. CDR1 KGHDR and CDR2 SFDVKD come from the germline V gene. CDR3 size: 11 residues. V was clipped by 2 bases and J by 5 bases, with 0 bases between them.

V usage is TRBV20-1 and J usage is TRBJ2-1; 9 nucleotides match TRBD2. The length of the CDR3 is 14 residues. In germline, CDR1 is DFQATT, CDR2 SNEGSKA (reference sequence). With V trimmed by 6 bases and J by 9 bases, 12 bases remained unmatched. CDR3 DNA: TGCAGTGCCAGGGACGCGGGAGGGGGCATTGAGCAGTTCTTC. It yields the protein CSARDAGGGIEQFF.

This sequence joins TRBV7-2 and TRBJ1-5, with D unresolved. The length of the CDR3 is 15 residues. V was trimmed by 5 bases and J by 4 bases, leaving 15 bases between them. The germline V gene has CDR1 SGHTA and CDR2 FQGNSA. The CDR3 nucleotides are TGTGCCAGCAGCCCGGTAGGTGTGCATAATCAGCCCCAGCATTTT. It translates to CASSPVGVHNQPQHF.

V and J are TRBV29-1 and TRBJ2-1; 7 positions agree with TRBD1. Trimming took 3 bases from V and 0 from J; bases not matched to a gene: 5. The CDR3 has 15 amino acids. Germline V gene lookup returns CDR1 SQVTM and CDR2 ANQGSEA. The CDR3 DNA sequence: TGCAGCGTTGATAGGGGGCTCAGCTCCTACAATGAGCAGTTCTTC. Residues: CSVDRGLSSYNEQFF.

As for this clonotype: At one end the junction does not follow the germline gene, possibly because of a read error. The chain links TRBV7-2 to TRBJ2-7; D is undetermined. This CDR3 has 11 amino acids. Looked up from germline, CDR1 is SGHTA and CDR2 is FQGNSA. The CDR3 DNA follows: TGTGCCAACAGCCCGGCCTACGAGCAGTACTTC. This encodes CANSPAYEQYF.

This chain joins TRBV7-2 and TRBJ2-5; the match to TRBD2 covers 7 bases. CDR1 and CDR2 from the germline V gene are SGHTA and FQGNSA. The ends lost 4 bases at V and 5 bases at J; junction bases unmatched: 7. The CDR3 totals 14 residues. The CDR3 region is CASSSTGGWETQYF. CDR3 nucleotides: TGTGCCAGCAGCTCAACGGGGGGTTGGGAGACCCAGTACTTC.

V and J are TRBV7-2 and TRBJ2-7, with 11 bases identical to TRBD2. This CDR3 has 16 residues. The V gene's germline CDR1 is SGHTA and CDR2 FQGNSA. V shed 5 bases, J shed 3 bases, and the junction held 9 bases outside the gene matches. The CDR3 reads CASSEATSGSIYEQYF. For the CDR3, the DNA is TGTGCCAGCAGCGAAGCAACTAGCGGGAGTATCTACGAGCAGTACTTC.

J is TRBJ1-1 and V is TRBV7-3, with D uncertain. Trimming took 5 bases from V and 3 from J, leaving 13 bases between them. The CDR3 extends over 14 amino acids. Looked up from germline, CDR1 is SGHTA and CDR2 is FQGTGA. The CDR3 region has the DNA TGTGCCAGCAGCCCACATTCTACCCACACTGAAGCTTTCTTT. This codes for CASSPHSTHTEAFF.

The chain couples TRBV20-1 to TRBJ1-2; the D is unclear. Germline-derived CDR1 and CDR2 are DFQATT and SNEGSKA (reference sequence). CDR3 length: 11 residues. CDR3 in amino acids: CSAAEDYGYTF. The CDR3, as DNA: TGCAGCGCGGCGGAGGACTATGGCTACACCTTC.

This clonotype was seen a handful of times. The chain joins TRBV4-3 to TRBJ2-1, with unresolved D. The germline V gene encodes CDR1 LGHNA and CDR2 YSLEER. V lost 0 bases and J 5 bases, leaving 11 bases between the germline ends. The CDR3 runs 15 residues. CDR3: CASSQDQGPHNEQFF. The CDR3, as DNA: TGCGCCAGCAGCCAAGATCAAGGCCCCCACAATGAGCAGTTCTTC.

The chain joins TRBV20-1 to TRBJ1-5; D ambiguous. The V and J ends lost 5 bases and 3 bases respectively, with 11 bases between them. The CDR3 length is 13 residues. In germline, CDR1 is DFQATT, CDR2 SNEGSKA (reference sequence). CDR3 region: CSAGLGVNQPQHF. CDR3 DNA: TGCAGTGCTGGCCTAGGAGTCAATCAGCCCCAGCATTTT.

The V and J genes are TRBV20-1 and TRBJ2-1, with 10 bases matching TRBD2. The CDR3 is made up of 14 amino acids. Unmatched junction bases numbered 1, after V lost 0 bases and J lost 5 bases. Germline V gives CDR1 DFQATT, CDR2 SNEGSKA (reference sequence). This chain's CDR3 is CSARDLAGDNEQFF. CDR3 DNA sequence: TGCAGTGCTAGAGATCTAGCGGGAGACAATGAGCAGTTCTTC.

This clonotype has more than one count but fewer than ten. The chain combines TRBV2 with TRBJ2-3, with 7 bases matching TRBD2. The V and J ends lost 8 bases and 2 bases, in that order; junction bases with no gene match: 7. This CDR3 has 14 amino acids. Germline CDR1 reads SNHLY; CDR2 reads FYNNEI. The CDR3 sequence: CASGGDSPTDTQYF. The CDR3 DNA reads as TGTGCCAGCGGGGGGGACTCCCCCACAGATACGCAGTATTTT.

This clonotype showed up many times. The CDR3 loop is CASRDSSTYNEQFF. CDR3 bases: TGTGCCAGCCGGGACTCGTCAACCTACAATGAGCAGTTCTTC. This chain uses TRBV10-3 with TRBJ2-1; a weak D match, TRBD2 (6 bases). Trimming shortened V by 10 bases and J by 2 bases, and 15 bases separated the two germline ends. Germline V CDR1 and CDR2: ENHRY, SYGVKD. The CDR3 covers 14 residues.

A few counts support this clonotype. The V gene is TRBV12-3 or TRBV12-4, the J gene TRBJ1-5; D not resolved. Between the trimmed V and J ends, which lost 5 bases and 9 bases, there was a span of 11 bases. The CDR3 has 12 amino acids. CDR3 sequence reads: CASSRPEGPQHF. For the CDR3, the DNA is TGTGCCAGCAGTCGCCCCGAGGGGCCCCAGCATTTT.

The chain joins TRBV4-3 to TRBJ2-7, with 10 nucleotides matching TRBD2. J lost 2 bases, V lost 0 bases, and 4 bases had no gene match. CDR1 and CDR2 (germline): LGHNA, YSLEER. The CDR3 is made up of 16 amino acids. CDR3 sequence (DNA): TGCGCCAGCAGCCAAGATCTGAGCGGGAGGGCCTACGAGCAGTACTTC. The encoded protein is CASSQDLSGRAYEQYF.

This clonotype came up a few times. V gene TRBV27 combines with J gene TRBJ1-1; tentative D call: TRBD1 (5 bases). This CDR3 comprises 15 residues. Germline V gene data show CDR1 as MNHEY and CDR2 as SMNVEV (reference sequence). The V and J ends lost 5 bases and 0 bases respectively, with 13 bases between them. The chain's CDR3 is CASSLSGRMNTEAFF. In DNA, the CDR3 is TGTGCCAGCAGTCTTTCGGGACGGATGAACACTGAAGCTTTCTTT.

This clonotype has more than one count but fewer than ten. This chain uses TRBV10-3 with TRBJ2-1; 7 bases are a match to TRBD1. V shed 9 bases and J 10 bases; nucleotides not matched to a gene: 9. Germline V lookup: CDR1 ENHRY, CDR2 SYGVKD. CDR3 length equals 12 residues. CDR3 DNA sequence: TGTGCCATTTCTGGGACAGAACTGGAGCAGTTCTTC. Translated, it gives CAISGTELEQFF.

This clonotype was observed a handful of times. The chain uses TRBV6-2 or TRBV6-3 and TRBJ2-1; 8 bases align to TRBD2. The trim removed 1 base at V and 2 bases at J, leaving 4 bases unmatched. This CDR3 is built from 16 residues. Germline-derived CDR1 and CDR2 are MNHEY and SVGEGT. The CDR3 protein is CASSYLRGATYNEQFF. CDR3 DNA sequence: TGTGCCAGCAGTTACTTGCGGGGGGCTACCTACAATGAGCAGTTCTTC.

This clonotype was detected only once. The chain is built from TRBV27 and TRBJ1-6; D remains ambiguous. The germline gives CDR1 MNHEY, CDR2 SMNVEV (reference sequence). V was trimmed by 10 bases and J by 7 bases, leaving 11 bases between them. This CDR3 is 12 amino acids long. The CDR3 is CAIRTGNSPLHF. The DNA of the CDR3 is TGTGCCATAAGGACGGGAAATTCACCCCTCCACTTT.

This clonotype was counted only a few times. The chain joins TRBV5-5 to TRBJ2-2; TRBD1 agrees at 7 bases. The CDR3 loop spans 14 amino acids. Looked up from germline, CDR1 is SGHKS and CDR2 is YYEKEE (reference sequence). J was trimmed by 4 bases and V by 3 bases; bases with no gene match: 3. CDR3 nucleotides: TGTGCCAGCAGCTGGGGACAGAGCACCGGGGAGCTGTTTTTT. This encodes CASSWGQSTGELFF.

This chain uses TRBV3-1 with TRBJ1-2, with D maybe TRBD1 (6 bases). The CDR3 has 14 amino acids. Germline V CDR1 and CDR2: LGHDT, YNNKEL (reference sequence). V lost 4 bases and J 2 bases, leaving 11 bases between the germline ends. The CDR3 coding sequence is TGTGCCAGCAGCCCTCGACAGGAGAACTATGGCTACACCTTC. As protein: CASSPRQENYGYTF.

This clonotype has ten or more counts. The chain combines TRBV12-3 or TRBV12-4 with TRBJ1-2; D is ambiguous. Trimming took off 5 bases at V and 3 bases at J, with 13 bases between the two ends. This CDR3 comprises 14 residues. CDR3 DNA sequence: TGTGCCAGCAGTCCCCAAGGGTCTCACTATGGCTACACCTTC. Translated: CASSPQGSHYGYTF.

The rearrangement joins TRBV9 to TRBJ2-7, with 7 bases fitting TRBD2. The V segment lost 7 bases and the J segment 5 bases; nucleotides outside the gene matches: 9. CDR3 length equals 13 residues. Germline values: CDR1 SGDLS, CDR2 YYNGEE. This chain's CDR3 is CASGGSGIHEQYF. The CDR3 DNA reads TGTGCCAGCGGCGGGAGCGGTATCCACGAGCAGTACTTC.

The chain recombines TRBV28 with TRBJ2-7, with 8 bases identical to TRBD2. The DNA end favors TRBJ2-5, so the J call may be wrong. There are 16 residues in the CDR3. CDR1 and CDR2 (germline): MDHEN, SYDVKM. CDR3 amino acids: CASSFVDGRAGETQYF. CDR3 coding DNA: TGTGCCAGCAGTTTTGTTGACGGGAGGGCCGGGGAGACCCAGTACTTC.